This T cell receptor beta chain was sequenced for a study of CD8 T cells in ankylosing spondylitis. General study findings and limits: Among TCR beta sequences, a motif of eight highly homologous variants appeared characteristic of ankylosing spondylitis blood.

In regard to this clonotype: Its matching antigen is unknown.

V was pared by 3 bases and J by 1 base, with 8 bases of the junction left unmatched. Germline CDR1 and CDR2: DFQATT and SNEGSKA (reference sequence). The CDR3 runs 16 residues. TCRdb called the 5' RACE reads again in MiXCR, with one record for every CDR3 protein. In the table there are over 700,000 distinct CDR3 sequences, under 20% of which are singletons. Sequencing was done on a sample of blood, either unsorted or a sorted T cell fraction (not recorded which). This chain links TRBV20-1 with TRBJ2-3; 9 bases match TRBD2. The origin of this receptor is a male donor with ankylosing spondylitis. As DNA, the CDR3 is TGCAGTGCTAGCCTCAGGAGGACTAGCGGCACAGATACGCAGTATTTT. As protein: CSASLRRTSGTDTQYF.